This T cell receptor (beta chain) is from a study of regulatory T cells in long-lasting Graves disease. Overall study findings and caveats: Clonotypes that were public and shared totalled 2,741 in persistent patients versus roughly 1,000 in new patients. Newly diagnosed patients had higher TCR diversity than persistent Graves' patients did.

With iRepertoire HTBI primers and Arm-PCR of CDR3 regions, TCR beta libraries were built. TCRdb used MiXCR to reprocess the multiplex PCR reads, holding one entry per CDR3 protein. This sample has 250,000 or so distinct CDR3 sequences; roughly 21% occur once, and the top ten carry about 15%. Regarding time point: newly diagnosed GD, antithyroid drugs for less than 3 months. Generation of the TCR library employed RNA extracted from PBMCs. Patients were from an endocrinology department in Xi'an, China. This clonotype was counted ten times or more. Its antigen remains unknown. Deletions cut 3 bases from V and 6 bases from J, with 12 bases between. Germline CDR1 SGHTA, CDR2 FQGTGA. CDR3 length equals 15 residues.

Specimen: peripheral blood mononuclear cells (PBMCs), collected at new diagnosis, from a patient treated with antithyroid drugs. The chain recombines TRBV7-3 with TRBJ1-6; a weak D match, TRBD1 (6 bases). This receptor was taken from a female donor with Graves disease. This chain's CDR3 is CASSLSGQPNSPLHF. In DNA form, the CDR3 reads TGTGCCAGCAGCTTGTCTGGACAGCCTAATTCACCCCTCCACTTT. Filled out from reference TRBV7-3 and TRBJ1-6, the complete variable domain reads GAGVSQTPSNKVTEKGKYVELRCDPISGHTALYWYRQSLGQGPEFLIYFQGTGAADDSGLPNDRFFAVRPEGSVSTLKIQRTERGDSAVYLCASSLSGQPNSPLHFGNGTRLTVT.